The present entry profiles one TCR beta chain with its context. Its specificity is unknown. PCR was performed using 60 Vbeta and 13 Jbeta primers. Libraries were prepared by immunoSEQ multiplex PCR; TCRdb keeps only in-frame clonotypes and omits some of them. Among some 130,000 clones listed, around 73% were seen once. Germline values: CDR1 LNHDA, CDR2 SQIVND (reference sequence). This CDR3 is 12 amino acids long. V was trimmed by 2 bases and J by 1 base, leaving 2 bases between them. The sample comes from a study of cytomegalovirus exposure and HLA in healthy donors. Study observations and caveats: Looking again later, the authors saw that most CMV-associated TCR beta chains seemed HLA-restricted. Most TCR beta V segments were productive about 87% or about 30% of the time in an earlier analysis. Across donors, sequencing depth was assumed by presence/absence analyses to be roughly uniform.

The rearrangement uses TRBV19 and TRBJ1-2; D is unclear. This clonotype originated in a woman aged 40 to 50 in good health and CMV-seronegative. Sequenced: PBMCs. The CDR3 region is CASSILNYGYTF. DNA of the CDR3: TGTGCCAGTAGTATACTTAACTATGGCTACACCTTC.